The clone carrying this T cell receptor (beta chain) was seen many times. The antigen is not known. V lost 7 bases, J lost 6 bases, and 13 bases lay in between. The CDR3 has 13 residues. In germline, CDR1 is MNHEY, CDR2 SVGEGT. As the method for making TCR beta libraries, quantitative 5'-RACE with molecular barcodes was used. From the 5' RACE reads, TCRdb called clonotypes with MiXCR, one entry per CDR3 protein. The top ten hold 6.8% of the sample, which has about 240,000 distinct CDR3 sequences, roughly 8.6% seen once. The data originate from a study of CD8 T cells in ankylosing spondylitis. Study findings and constraints: Blood from ankylosing spondylitis patients appeared to carry a characteristic roughly eight-variant TCR beta motif. Disease-linked clones displayed a CD8+ phenotype and appeared relatively rarely in peripheral blood. Significant enrichment of disease-linked clones was reportedly seen in matched ankylosing spondylitis synovial fluid.

The chain employs TRBV6-2 or TRBV6-3 and TRBJ2-4; D is undetermined. The sequenced material came from blood, either unsorted or a sorted T cell fraction (not recorded which). The clonotype was recovered from a male donor with ankylosing spondylitis or in good health (not recorded which). In DNA, the CDR3 is TGTGCCAGCAAAAAAGACGGACCAAACATTCAGTACTTC. Its translation: CASKKDGPNIQYF.